This T cell receptor (beta chain) was obtained from a study of T cell clusters in autoimmune cytopenias. Multiplex touch-down PCR amplified TRB using TRB-A and TRB-B pools in one tube. No DNA is given; TCRdb re-called the multiplex PCR reads and lists each CDR3 protein once. The repertoire table contains over 3,500 distinct CDR3 sequences. Findings of the study overall: Clustering suggested that physiological T cell clusters were missing in primary autoimmune cytopenia patients. TRB repertoire shifts in secondary cytopenia and chronic lymphocytic leukemia mostly reflected lymphoma, not autoimmunity.

Frequency places this clonotype as medium-sized. The antigen is undetermined. CDR1 and CDR2 from the germline V gene are SGHNT and YYREEE (reference sequence). This CDR3 has 13 amino acids. Some 38,000 genome equivalents of blood DNA were amplified for TRB. The data also belong to a second study, concerning T cell repertoires in aging, cancer and after chemotherapy. As reported in that work: The full dataset contained roughly 8.8 million TCR reads. In each cancer cohort, median generation probability increased across chemotherapy, suggesting thymic output rebounded.

Sequencing was carried out using peripheral blood. The rearrangement joins TRBV5-4 to TRBJ1-2; the TCRdb call, TRBD1, lacks DNA for checking. The sequence was obtained from a human donor in good health. This CDR3 reads CASSPDIGYGYTF.